The 23 T cell receptor beta chains listed next were all sequenced from one sample in a study of T-cell memory formation after mild COVID-19. TCRdb reanalysed the 5' RACE reads using MiXCR and keeps one entry per CDR3 protein. Here the sample spans hundreds of thousands of distinct CDR3 sequences, 25% to 30% being singletons. The material sequenced was PBMCs or a T cell subset sorted from them (not recorded which). These receptors were obtained from an adult woman who had mild COVID-19 (a few samples of this study predate the infection). Cell type and time point are not known.

This clonotype was seen a few times. This chain joins TRBV4-3 and TRBJ2-1, with 11 positions matching TRBD2. CDR3 length: 14 residues. The germline gives CDR1 LGHNA, CDR2 YSLEER. J was trimmed by 8 bases and V by 7 bases; bases with no gene match: 7. This CDR3 reads CASTPGLAVDEQFF. The CDR3 nucleotides read TGCGCCAGCACACCGGGACTAGCGGTGGATGAGCAGTTCTTC.

The chain is built from TRBV5-1 and TRBJ2-1; possible D gene TRBD1, 6 bases. The length of the CDR3 is 15 residues. The germline V and J ends were trimmed by 2 bases and 7 bases, with 16 bases remaining between them. Per the germline V gene, CDR1 is SGHRS and CDR2 is YFSETQ. The CDR3 DNA is TGCGCCAGCAGCTTTGGGGACATAGGTCCAAATGAGCAGTTCTTC. As protein: CASSFGDIGPNEQFF.

This clonotype occurred a few times. J is TRBJ2-1 and V is TRBV7-2, with D perhaps matching TRBD1 (6 bases). The V gene lost 7 bases and the J gene lost 0 bases, with 10 bases spanning the gap. This CDR3 is built from 14 residues. Germline assignment: CDR1 SGHTA and CDR2 FQGNSA. The CDR3 loop reads CASKGQSSYNEQFF. The CDR3 region has the DNA TGTGCCAGCAAAGGACAGAGCTCCTACAATGAGCAGTTCTTC.

The CDR3 spells CASSSASGAYEQYF. The CDR3 DNA reads as TGCGCCAGCAGCTCGGCTAGCGGAGCCTACGAGCAGTACTTC. V is TRBV5-1 and J is TRBJ2-7; 7 bases agree with TRBD2. J gave up 2 bases and V 3 bases, and 5 bases lay outside the gene matches. Germline V gives CDR1 SGHRS, CDR2 YFSETQ. This CDR3 comprises 14 residues.

V usage is TRBV5-1 and J usage is TRBJ1-1; D possibly corresponds to TRBD1 (5 bases). CDR3 length equals 14 residues. Trimming left V 2 bases short and J 2 bases short, with 10 bases between. Per germline, CDR1 SGHRS and CDR2 YFSETQ. As DNA, the CDR3 is TGCGCCAGCAGCTTTAGGGGCCCTAACACTGAAGCTTTCTTT. Its translation: CASSFRGPNTEAFF.

The chain carries TRBV12-3 or TRBV12-4 and TRBJ1-1; D might be TRBD1 (6 bases). V gave up 0 bases and J gave up 1 base, with 12 bases separating them. CDR3 length equals 16 residues. The CDR3 nucleotides read TGTGCCAGCAGTTTAGCGAGGGGGGCCCCGAACACTGAAGCTTTCTTT. Translation gives CASSLARGAPNTEAFF.

The chain uses TRBV3-1 and TRBJ2-5, with TRBD2 matching over 7 bases. After removal of 4 bases from V and 3 bases from J, the junction contained 5 bases not matched to a gene. Per germline, CDR1 LGHDT and CDR2 YNNKEL (reference sequence). The CDR3 loop spans 14 amino acids. CDR3 coding DNA: TGTGCCAGCAGCCCTCACAGCGGGAAAGAGACCCAGTACTTC. This sequence encodes CASSPHSGKETQYF.

The V call is TRBV5-6, the J call TRBJ2-3, with 16 nucleotides matching TRBD2. J gave up 0 bases and V 9 bases, and 19 bases lay outside the gene matches. Germline V CDR1 and CDR2: SGHDT, YYEEEE. The CDR3 has 21 residues. CDR3 sequence: CATQLSPGLAGGRASTDTQYF. CDR3 DNA: TGTGCCACCCAACTATCACCGGGACTAGCGGGGGGGCGGGCCAGCACAGATACGCAGTATTTT.

In DNA form, the CDR3 reads TGCGCCAGCAGAGCCGGACAGGGGTTGGACTATGGCTACACCTTC. Its translation: CASRAGQGLDYGYTF. The gene calls are TRBV5-1 and TRBJ1-2; 9 bases fit TRBD1. V lost 5 bases, J lost 3 bases, and 8 bases stayed unmatched. This CDR3 is 15 amino acids long. CDR1 and CDR2 (germline): SGHRS, YFSETQ.

The rearrangement links TRBV2 to TRBJ1-1, with unresolved D. Germline assignment: CDR1 SNHLY and CDR2 FYNNEI. V lost 6 bases to trimming and J lost 6 bases, with 14 bases between them. This CDR3 is 13 amino acids long. For the CDR3, the DNA is TGTGCCAGCAGGGCCCAGGATGGCGCTGAAGCTTTCTTT. This codes for CASRAQDGAEAFF.

This clonotype has a handful of counts. The V call is TRBV29-1, the J call TRBJ1-2; D gene ambiguous. The germline V and J ends were trimmed by 5 bases and 9 bases, with 4 bases remaining between them. The germline gives CDR1 SQVTM, CDR2 ANQGSEA. The CDR3 consists of 8 residues. In nucleotides, the CDR3 is TGCAGCGTTCCGAGCTACACCTTC. As protein: CSVPSYTF.

There are a few counts of this clonotype. This chain connects TRBV7-3 to TRBJ2-1; TRBD1 agrees at 9 bases. Germline lookup yields CDR1 SGHTA and CDR2 FQGTGA. J gave up 3 bases and V 0 bases, and 6 bases lay outside the gene matches. The CDR3 is 17 amino acids. For the CDR3, the DNA is TGTGCCAGCAGCTTAACAGGACAGGGGTCCCTCTACAATGAGCAGTTCTTC. This codes for CASSLTGQGSLYNEQFF.

This clonotype has more than one count but fewer than ten. The chain joins TRBV12-3 or TRBV12-4 to TRBJ2-7; 10 nucleotides line up with TRBD2. V was clipped by 6 bases and J by 5 bases; unmatched bases: 13. The CDR3 runs to 16 residues. Here the CDR3 DNA reads TGTGCCAGCAGACCCACCTCTAGCGGGAGTGCCCACGAGCAGTACTTC. This encodes CASRPTSSGSAHEQYF.

This clonotype was observed a handful of times. This chain uses TRBV15 with TRBJ2-3; 10 bases are a match to TRBD2. Germline V CDR1 and CDR2: LNHNV, YYDKDF (reference sequence). This CDR3 is built from 16 residues. V lost 3 bases, J lost 4 bases, and 7 bases stayed unmatched. This CDR3 reads CATSREAGGPADTQYF. CDR3 in DNA: TGTGCCACCAGCAGGGAAGCGGGAGGGCCTGCAGATACGCAGTATTTT.

The chain recombines TRBV5-1 with TRBJ2-5; 11 positions agree with TRBD2. Per germline, CDR1 SGHRS and CDR2 YFSETQ. The length of the CDR3 is 17 residues. J gave up 5 bases and V 2 bases, and 11 bases lay outside the gene matches. CDR3 nucleotide sequence: TGCGCCAGCAGCTTCCAGCCTAGCGGGGGGCTGAGGGAGACCCAGTACTTC. Encoded protein: CASSFQPSGGLRETQYF.

This clonotype appeared a few times. The rearrangement links TRBV20-1 to TRBJ2-1; 7 positions match TRBD2. V dropped 3 bases and J dropped 4; count of bases not matched to a gene: 6. Germline CDR1 reads DFQATT; CDR2 reads SNEGSKA (reference sequence). CDR3 length: 14 amino acids. CDR3 loop: CSASGRSSYNEQFF. DNA for the CDR3: TGCAGTGCTAGCGGGAGGTCATCTTACAATGAGCAGTTCTTC.

This clonotype occurred a few times. The chain joins TRBV20-1 to TRBJ2-3; 10 nucleotides match TRBD2. The junction had 17 bases not matched to a gene; V was cut back by 3 bases and J by 2 bases. Germline assignment: CDR1 DFQATT and CDR2 SNEGSKA (reference sequence). The CDR3 covers 19 residues. The CDR3 sequence is CSARPSRKRLAGDTDTQYF. The CDR3 nucleotides read TGCAGTGCTAGGCCTTCTCGTAAGAGGCTAGCGGGAGACACAGATACGCAGTATTTT.

The chain is built from TRBV10-3 and TRBJ2-4; maybe TRBD2 (5 bases). The V end lost 2 bases, the J end lost 6 bases, and 11 bases lay between the germline ends. CDR1 and CDR2 from the germline V gene are ENHRY and SYGVKD. CDR3 length: 14 amino acids. CDR3 in DNA: TGTGCCATCAGTGAGACTAGTATCGGAAACATTCAGTACTTC. Translated, it gives CAISETSIGNIQYF.

This clonotype was seen more than once but under ten times. The chain links TRBV18 to TRBJ2-7; TRBD1 matches at 7 bases. Germline trimming cut 5 bases from V and 4 bases from J; bases unmatched to any gene: 14. The CDR3 length is 16 residues. Germline CDR1 is KGHSH and CDR2 is LQKENI. The CDR3 DNA follows: TGTGCCAGCTCATCTACTCAGGGACAGATTGGGTACGAGCAGTACTTC. Amino acids: CASSSTQGQIGYEQYF.

The chain combines TRBV12-3 or TRBV12-4 with TRBJ2-1, with D possibly matching TRBD1 (6 bases). V lost 2 bases to trimming and J lost 3 bases, with 20 bases between them. CDR3 length equals 18 residues. The CDR3 is CASSLTYRVTLGYNEQFF. In DNA, the CDR3 is TGTGCCAGCAGTTTAACCTACAGGGTAACCCTGGGCTACAATGAGCAGTTCTTC.

This clonotype has only a few counts. This rearrangement joins TRBV20-1 to TRBJ1-4; 8 nucleotides match TRBD1. V was pared by 6 bases and J by 6 bases, with 3 bases of the junction left unmatched. CDR1 is DFQATT and CDR2 is SNEGSKA in the germline V gene (reference sequence). The CDR3 has 12 residues. CDR3: CSAQTGDEKLFF. The CDR3 nucleotides are TGCAGTGCGCAGACAGGGGATGAAAAACTGTTTTTT.

The chain links TRBV7-2 to TRBJ2-7; no clear D. Germline V gives CDR1 SGHTA, CDR2 FQGNSA. This CDR3 is 13 amino acids long. Trimming shortened V by 5 bases and J by 3 bases, and 11 bases separated the two germline ends. The CDR3 sequence: CASSPDGFYEQYF. CDR3 in DNA: TGTGCCAGCAGCCCCGACGGGTTCTACGAGCAGTACTTC.

This clonotype was found a few times. The V and J genes are TRBV9 and TRBJ2-5; D perhaps matches TRBD2 (6 bases). Trimming removed 4 bases at V and 4 bases at J, with 17 bases between. Germline CDR1 reads SGDLS; CDR2 reads YYNGEE. The CDR3 totals 15 residues. The CDR3 nucleotides are TGTGCCAGCAGCAGCCGTTGGAGGGGAGGAGAGACCCAGTACTTC. Protein: CASSSRWRGGETQYF.